These T cell receptor beta chains were read from a single sample in a study of identical twins. MiXCR was run by TCRdb on the 5' RACE reads, yielding one entry per CDR3 protein. The sample records 270,000 or so distinct CDR3 sequences, about 8.3% being singletons. The same data also went into a second study, on yellow fever vaccine responses in identical twins.

The sequenced sample was CD8+ T cells sorted from blood. The origin of the receptors is a young woman in good health. Each CDR3 is given with its conserved first and last residue. Fields, in order: J gene, CDR3 length, V gene, CDR3 protein.

>TRBJ2-4|17|TRBV11-3
CASSLDGRKEAKNIQYF
>TRBJ2-7|16|TRBV7-6
CASSLGSPSSAYEQYF
>TRBJ2-2|14|TRBV5-5
CASSLAQGTGELFF
>TRBJ2-3|14|TRBV25-1
CASSESLFSGDHCF
>TRBJ2-7|16|TRBV29-1
CSVEDGETSGIYEQYF
>TRBJ1-4|15|TRBV12-3/TRBV12-4
CASSLMGPPDEKLFF
>TRBJ2-3|14|TRBV6-4
CASSDPRDPDTQYF
>TRBJ2-4|12|TRBV7-8
CASSLDKNIQYF
>TRBJ2-7|15|TRBV4-3
CASSQDRLAAYEQYF
>TRBJ2-3|16|TRBV6-5
CASSYSTSGSTDTQYF
>TRBJ2-1|19|TRBV7-8
CASSLDARRLAGGRNEQFF
>TRBJ1-6|13|TRBV7-9
CASSPHDREDLHF
>TRBJ2-3|15|TRBV7-3
CASSPTSGSTDTQYF
>TRBJ2-1|16|TRBV24-1
CATSDLGAGGRNEQFF
>TRBJ2-7|14|TRBV28
CASSSLQGPYEQYF
>TRBJ2-7|12|TRBV20-1
CSARDPSYEQYF
>TRBJ2-2|13|TRBV4-3
CASSHYVDGELFF
>TRBJ1-2|13|TRBV12-3/TRBV12-4
CASRGGTVYGYTF
>TRBJ2-1|18|TRBV9
CASSVGVGGGGAYNEQFF
>TRBJ2-7|15|TRBV6-2/TRBV6-3
CASKEPGQSSYEQYF
>TRBJ2-7|11|TRBV20-1
CSAIRGLVFQF
>TRBJ2-7|14|TRBV18
CASQLAGGGYEQYF
>TRBJ2-2|15|TRBV3-1
CASSPLGSDTGELFF
>TRBJ2-6|17|TRBV20-1
CSARSGQEVSGANVLTF
>TRBJ1-1|16|TRBV7-8
CASSLEQGRGRTEAFF
>TRBJ1-5|10|TRBV7-2
CGDSNQPQHF
>TRBJ2-3|16|TRBV15
CATSRGGGFTTDTQYF
>TRBJ2-1|13|TRBV4-1
CASSQILVNEQFF
>TRBJ2-7|14|TRBV7-2
CASSLVLGSYEQYF
>TRBJ2-7|14|TRBV4-1
CASSQVPGPHEQYF
>TRBJ2-3|13|TRBV6-5
CASSYSATDTQYF
>TRBJ2-6|17|TRBV12-3/TRBV12-4
CASSLAGTFSGANVLTF
>TRBJ1-3|14|TRBV7-9
CASSLALSGNTIYF
>TRBJ2-1|13|TRBV12-3/TRBV12-4
CASRRQGWDEQFF
>TRBJ2-1|14|TRBV7-9
CASSWGLAPNEQFF